One and the same sample provided the 21 T cell receptor beta chains below, sequenced in a study of T cell changes during pregnancy in multiple sclerosis. This table comes from immunoSEQ multiplex PCR, and its TCRdb copy is limited to in-frame clones, with some not included. The sample lists over 25,000 clones, around nine tenths occurring once. The sample here was CD8+ T cells from peripheral blood mononuclear cells, taken before pregnancy. Receptors were obtained from a female donor with multiple sclerosis, enrolled in a pregnancy study.

The chain is built from TRBV19 and TRBJ2-7; 9 bases map to TRBD1. CDR1 is LNHDA and CDR2 is SQIVND in the germline V gene (reference sequence). The CDR3 is 15 amino acids. V trimming: 1 base; J trimming: 2 bases; junction bases outside the gene matches: 3. CDR3 sequence (DNA): TGTGCCAGTAGTATAGTAGGGACAGGGACCTACGAGCAGTACTTC. Translation: CASSIVGTGTYEQYF.

This sequence joins TRBV5-8 and TRBJ2-7; TRBD1 matches 7 bases. V was clipped by 6 bases and J by 2 bases; unmatched bases: 8. The CDR3 spans 14 residues. The germline CDR1 and CDR2 sequences are SGHTS and YDEGEE. CDR3 sequence: CASNYGTDTYEQYF. CDR3 DNA sequence: TGTGCCAGCAACTACGGGACAGATACCTACGAGCAGTACTTC.

V usage is TRBV7-9 and J usage is TRBJ2-1; 9 bases are shared with TRBD1. This CDR3 is 17 amino acids long. From germline, CDR1 is SEHNR and CDR2 FQNEAQ (reference sequence). Trimming at V came to 5 bases and at J to 3 bases, leaving 11 bases not matched to a gene. The CDR3 region has the DNA TGTGCCAGCAGCGCTACGTTAGACAGGGGGTTCTACAATGAGCAGTTCTTC. Its protein is CASSATLDRGFYNEQFF.

The chain carries TRBV5-5 and TRBJ1-1; D uncertain. Germline CDR1 is SGHKS and CDR2 is YYEKEE (reference sequence). The ends were cut back, 4 bases at V and 1 base at J, with 17 bases in the middle. This CDR3 is 16 amino acids long. The CDR3 sequence: CASSLLTHGENTEAFF. The DNA for the CDR3 is TGTGCCAGCAGCCTCCTTACCCACGGAGAGAACACTGAAGCTTTCTTT.

CDR3 protein: CASSLGGLDSVFYEQFF. The CDR3 nucleotides are TGTGCCAGCAGTCTCGGGGGTCTAGATAGCGTCTTCTATGAGCAGTTCTTC. The V and J genes are TRBV2 and TRBJ2-1, with D possibly TRBD2 on 6 matching bases. The germline V gene has CDR1 SNHLY and CDR2 FYNNEI. The CDR3 loop spans 17 amino acids. V was shortened by 5 bases and J by 8 bases, with 25 bases between the two germline ends.

This chain uses TRBV5-1 with TRBJ2-7; no clear D. V was clipped by 0 bases and J by 0 bases, with 7 bases between them. This CDR3 contains 14 residues. Per the germline V gene, CDR1 is SGHRS and CDR2 is YFSETQ. DNA of the CDR3: TGCGCCAGCAGCTTGGCGGTAAACTCCTACGAGCAGTACTTC. This sequence encodes CASSLAVNSYEQYF.

The chain couples TRBV29-1 to TRBJ1-1; D remains ambiguous. Trimming pared 3 bases from V and 1 base from J, leaving 9 bases between. Per germline, CDR1 SQVTM and CDR2 ANQGSEA. The CDR3 has 13 amino acids. The CDR3 is CSVERDWNTEAFF. CDR3 nucleotide sequence: TGCAGCGTTGAGAGGGATTGGAACACTGAAGCTTTCTTT. Supplemented by reference TRBV29-1 and TRBJ1-1, the full variable domain reads SAVISQKPSRDICQRGTSLTIQCQVDSQVTMMFWYRQQPGQSLTLIATANQGSEATYESGFVIDKFPISRPNLTFSTLTVSNMSPEDSSIYLCSVERDWNTEAFFGQGTRLTVV.

This clone was recorded once. V is TRBV2 and J is TRBJ1-1; 7 bases match TRBD1. Germline CDR1 is SNHLY and CDR2 is FYNNEI. V was clipped by 7 bases and J by 3 bases; unmatched bases: 5. The CDR3 runs 13 residues. The CDR3 region is CASTRDSHTEAFF. The CDR3 region has the DNA TGTGCCAGCACGCGGGACAGCCACACTGAAGCTTTCTTT.

The chain joins TRBV7-9 to TRBJ2-1, with 8 bases aligning to TRBD2. CDR1 SEHNR and CDR2 FQNEAQ come from the germline V gene (reference sequence). The CDR3 is 13 residues long. V dropped 10 bases and J dropped 9; count of bases not matched to a gene: 11. CDR3 coding DNA: TGTGCCATCCGCCCCGGGGGGGCCGGTGAGCAGTTCTTC. Its protein product is CAIRPGGAGEQFF.

V is TRBV19 and J is TRBJ2-2; 9 bases match TRBD1. J lost 6 bases, V lost 4 bases, and 12 bases had no gene match. Germline V gives CDR1 LNHDA, CDR2 SQIVND (reference sequence). CDR3 length: 17 residues. The CDR3 bases are TGTGCCAGTAGTAAAGGGGACGGGACAGGGTTGGCCGGGGAGCTGTTTTTT. Protein product: CASSKGDGTGLAGELFF.

This rearrangement joins TRBV7-8 to TRBJ2-7, with TRBD1 matching 11 bases. Per the germline V gene, CDR1 is SGHVS and CDR2 is FQNEAQ. The CDR3 loop spans 15 amino acids. The V segment lost 1 base and the J segment 3 bases; nucleotides outside the gene matches: 2. The DNA for the CDR3 is TGTGCCAGCAGCTTAGTTGGGACAGGGGGCTACGAGCAGTACTTC. Translated: CASSLVGTGGYEQYF.

The rearrangement uses TRBV10-3 and TRBJ2-3; 11 nucleotides agree with TRBD2. With V trimmed by 0 bases and J by 6 bases, 5 bases remained unmatched. The CDR3 covers 16 residues. Per germline, CDR1 ENHRY and CDR2 SYGVKD. In DNA form, the CDR3 reads TGTGCCATCAGTGAGTCTACTAGCGGGGGCCTGGATACGCAGTATTTT. It translates to CAISESTSGGLDTQYF.

The CDR3 reads CASSIRVSNQPQHF. The CDR3 DNA sequence: TGTGCCAGCAGTATACGCGTTAGCAATCAGCCCCAGCATTTT. The chain recombines TRBV6-6 with TRBJ1-5; D is unclear. CDR1 is MNHNY, CDR2 SVGAGI, per germline (reference sequence). V gave up 5 bases and J gave up 0 bases, with 8 bases separating them. This CDR3 contains 14 residues.

The chain employs TRBV28 and TRBJ2-3; 8 positions agree with TRBD1. V was clipped by 3 bases and J by 2 bases; unmatched bases: 7. CDR1 and CDR2 from the germline V gene are MDHEN and SYDVKM. The CDR3 runs 16 residues. The CDR3, as DNA: TGTGCCAGCAGTTTCTATGGCAGGGGGCTCACAGATACGCAGTATTTT. Encoded protein: CASSFYGRGLTDTQYF.

This clone was recorded only once. The J gene is TRBJ1-4, the V gene TRBV28; D gene uncertain. The V gene lost 3 bases and the J gene lost 0 bases, with 14 bases spanning the gap. The CDR3 loop spans 17 amino acids. Germline V gene data show CDR1 as MDHEN and CDR2 as SYDVKM. The CDR3 region is CASSFNRDLATNEKLFF. The CDR3 nucleotides read TGTGCCAGCAGTTTTAACCGGGATCTCGCAACTAATGAAAAACTGTTTTTT.

The chain carries TRBV4-3 and TRBJ1-4; 9 nucleotides agree with TRBD1. The CDR3 spans 16 residues. Trimming at V came to 0 bases and at J to 10 bases, leaving 9 bases not matched to a gene. Germline V gene sequence: CDR1 LGHNA, CDR2 YSLEER. The CDR3 loop is CASSQDRVGQGRKLFF. CDR3 sequence (DNA): TGCGCCAGCAGCCAAGATAGGGTCGGACAGGGGAGAAAACTGTTTTTT.

This chain links TRBV7-2 with TRBJ2-7, with 9 bases matching TRBD1. The CDR3 extends over 18 amino acids. Per the germline V gene, CDR1 is SGHTA and CDR2 is FQGNSA. With 5 bases clipped from V and 0 bases from J, the junction kept 14 bases outside the gene matches. CDR3: CASSPSGQGFSTSYEQYF. For the CDR3, the DNA is TGTGCCAGCAGCCCTTCGGGACAGGGATTTTCTACCTCCTACGAGCAGTACTTC.

This clone has a single count. V usage is TRBV5-4 and J usage is TRBJ2-5, with 13 nucleotides matching TRBD2. The length of the CDR3 is 15 residues. After removal of 1 base from V and 5 bases from J, the junction contained 2 bases not matched to a gene. Per germline, CDR1 SGHNT and CDR2 YYREEE (reference sequence). The CDR3 loop is CASSLTSGGAETQYF. The DNA of the CDR3 is TGTGCCAGCAGCTTGACTAGCGGGGGGGCCGAGACCCAGTACTTC.

The chain employs TRBV18 and TRBJ2-7; D is perhaps TRBD1 (6 bases). The germline V and J ends were trimmed by 4 bases and 2 bases, with 15 bases remaining between them. The CDR3 length is 15 residues. CDR1 KGHSH and CDR2 LQKENI come from the germline V gene. The CDR3 is CASSLPQGPTYEQYF. The CDR3 DNA sequence: TGTGCCAGCTCACTCCCACAGGGCCCTACCTACGAGCAGTACTTC.

The rearrangement joins TRBV30 to TRBJ2-6; unclear D gene. Germline V gene data show CDR1 as GTSNPN and CDR2 as SVGIG (reference sequence). Between the trimmed V and J ends, which lost 5 bases and 0 bases, there was a span of 5 bases. The CDR3 is 13 residues long. The CDR3 reads CAWLSSGANVLTF. DNA for the CDR3: TGTGCCTGGCTAAGCTCTGGGGCCAACGTCCTGACTTTC.

This sequence joins TRBV4-1 and TRBJ2-7; a possible D gene is TRBD1 (5 bases). The CDR3 is 17 amino acids. Germline values: CDR1 MGHRA, CDR2 YSYEKL. Trimming removed 4 bases at V and 1 base at J, with 20 bases between. The CDR3 sequence: CASSRLARQPISYEQYF. For the CDR3, the DNA is TGCGCCAGCAGCCGATTGGCTCGACAGCCAATTTCCTACGAGCAGTACTTC.